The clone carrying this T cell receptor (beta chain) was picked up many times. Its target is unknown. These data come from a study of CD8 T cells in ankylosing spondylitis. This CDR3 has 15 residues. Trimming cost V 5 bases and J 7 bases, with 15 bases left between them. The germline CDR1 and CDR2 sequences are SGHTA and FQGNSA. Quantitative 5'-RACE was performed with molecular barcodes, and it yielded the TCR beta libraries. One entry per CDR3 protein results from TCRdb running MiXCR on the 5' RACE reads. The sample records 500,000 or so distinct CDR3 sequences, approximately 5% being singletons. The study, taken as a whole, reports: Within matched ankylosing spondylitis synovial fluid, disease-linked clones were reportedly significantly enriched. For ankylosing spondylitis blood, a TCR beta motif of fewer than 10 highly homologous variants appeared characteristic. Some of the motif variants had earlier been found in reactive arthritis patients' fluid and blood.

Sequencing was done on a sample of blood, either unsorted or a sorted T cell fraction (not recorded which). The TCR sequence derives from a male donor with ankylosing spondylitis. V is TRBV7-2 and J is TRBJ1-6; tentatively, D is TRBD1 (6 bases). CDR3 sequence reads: CASSPRGGGNSPLHF. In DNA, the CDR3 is TGTGCCAGCAGCCCACGAGGAGGGGGAAATTCACCCCTCCACTTT. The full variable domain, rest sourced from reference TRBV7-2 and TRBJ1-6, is GAGVSQSPSNKVTEKGKDVELRCDPISGHTALYWYRQSLGQGLEFLIYFQGNSAPDKSGLPSDRFSAERTGGSVSTLTIQRTQQEDSAVYLCASSPRGGGNSPLHFGNGTRLTVT.